These 26 T cell receptor beta chains were all obtained from the same sample, sequenced in a study of Ad26.COV2.S vaccination and SARS-CoV-2 variants (TCRdb year 2021). The library came from the immunoSEQ multiplex PCR assay. Entries here come from immuneACCESS through TCRdb and include only in-frame sequences with V and J called. Some clones fail to appear in such tables; in the studies checked, an unresolved V gene covers under half of the shortfall, and the cause of the remainder is unknown. Counted in this sample were approximately 450,000 clones; 80% to 95% of them appeared once. 12% of the sample lies in the top ten. This specimen's treatment or condition label, interpreted: approximately 18 received Ad26.COV2.S at low or high dose, single or two shots; roughly five received placebo; per-sample allocation not given. Repertoires of vaccine and placebo recipients were sequenced from samples taken on day 63 after the first injection.

Material: peripheral blood, obtained in a trial of Ad26.COV2.S vaccine versus placebo. The receptors here all came from a person between 18 and 59 years old who received the Ad26.COV2.S COVID-19 vaccine or a placebo.

J is TRBJ2-1 and V is TRBV30; D uncertain. The CDR3 sequence is 14 residues long. Trimming shortened V by 0 bases and J by 5 bases, and 11 bases separated the two germline ends. The germline gives CDR1 GTSNPN, CDR2 SVGIG (reference sequence). The CDR3 nucleotides are TGTGCCTGGAGTGTACTACCCTCTAACAATGAGCAGTTCTTC. Translated, it gives CAWSVLPSNNEQFF. The entire variable domain, with the rest obtained from reference TRBV30 and TRBJ2-1, is as follows: SQTIHQWPATLVQPVGSPLSLECTVEGTSNPNLYWYRQAAGRGLQLLFYSVGIGQISSEVPQNLSASRPQDRQFILSSKKLLLSDSGFYLCAWSVLPSNNEQFFGPGTRLTVL.

This chain joins TRBV7-2 and TRBJ1-1; D perhaps matches TRBD1 (5 bases). The CDR3 spans 13 residues. Germline-derived CDR1 and CDR2 are SGHTA and FQGNSA. V lost 1 base and J lost 4, with 7 bases in between. The DNA of the CDR3 is TGTGCCAGCAGCTTAGGAGGGGCCACTGAAGCTTTCTTT. Encoded protein: CASSLGGATEAFF.

This chain uses TRBV19 with TRBJ2-2; unclear D gene. Looked up from germline, CDR1 is LNHDA and CDR2 is SQIVND (reference sequence). The ends were cut back, 5 bases at V and 3 bases at J, with 13 bases in the middle. CDR3 length: 15 amino acids. CDR3 in DNA: TGTGCCAGTAGTCCCTCCGGCACTTACACCGGGGAGCTGTTTTTT. Translated, it gives CASSPSGTYTGELFF.

The chain is built from TRBV27 and TRBJ2-3, with 13 bases matching TRBD2. V lost 3 bases, J lost 4 bases, and 4 bases stayed unmatched. The CDR3 extends over 16 amino acids. Per germline, CDR1 MNHEY and CDR2 SMNVEV (reference sequence). CDR3 loop: CASSLGLAGRADTQYF. The CDR3, as DNA: TGTGCCAGCAGTTTGGGACTAGCGGGGAGGGCAGATACGCAGTATTTT.

The V call is TRBV2, the J call TRBJ2-5; the D gene is possibly TRBD2 (6 bases). Germline V lookup: CDR1 SNHLY, CDR2 FYNNEI. This CDR3 spans 14 amino acids. Trimming cost V 4 bases and J 4 bases, with 13 bases left between them. CDR3 sequence: CASSVGEVGETQYF. DNA for the CDR3: TGTGCCAGCAGTGTCGGGGAGGTGGGAGAGACCCAGTACTTC.

The V call is TRBV28, the J call TRBJ1-4, with D perhaps matching TRBD1 (6 bases). Germline V gene sequence: CDR1 MDHEN, CDR2 SYDVKM. V was shortened by 4 bases and J by 3 bases, with 15 bases between the two germline ends. The CDR3 is 16 residues long. CDR3 sequence (DNA): TGTGCCAGCAGTTCTCGAAGGGGGGGGCCTAATGAAAAACTGTTTTTT. Translated: CASSSRRGGPNEKLFF.

This clone came up once. The rearrangement links TRBV30 to TRBJ1-4; a possible D gene is TRBD1 (5 bases). This CDR3 region has 12 residues. CDR1 and CDR2 (germline): GTSNPN, SVGIG (reference sequence). V lost 3 bases and J lost 8, with 10 bases in between. The CDR3 DNA follows: TGTGCCTGGAGCCAGGGTCGAGAAAAACTGTTTTTT. Encoded protein: CAWSQGREKLFF. Full variable domain (rest looked up from reference TRBV30 and TRBJ1-4): SQTIHQWPATLVQPVGSPLSLECTVEGTSNPNLYWYRQAAGRGLQLLFYSVGIGQISSEVPQNLSASRPQDRQFILSSKKLLLSDSGFYLCAWSQGREKLFFGSGTQLSVL.

The chain carries TRBV7-9 and TRBJ2-6, with a possible D match to TRBD2 (5 bases). This CDR3 is built from 15 residues. CDR1 and CDR2 from the germline V gene are SEHNR and FQNEAQ (reference sequence). Between the trimmed V and J ends, which lost 3 bases and 3 bases, there was a span of 9 bases. The chain's CDR3 is CASSFQAGGANVLTF. CDR3 nucleotide sequence: TGTGCCAGCAGCTTCCAGGCGGGTGGGGCCAACGTCCTGACTTTC.

The chain has TRBV15 and TRBJ2-4; D gene uncertain. The V end was cut by 3 bases, the J end by 0 bases, with 9 bases between. This CDR3 is 15 amino acids long. Germline CDR1 is LNHNV and CDR2 is YYDKDF (reference sequence). DNA for the CDR3: TGTGCCACCAGCAGGGATAGCTTAGCCAAAAACATTCAGTACTTC. Its translation is CATSRDSLAKNIQYF.

About this clone itself: One end of the junction varies from germline; a read error may be responsible. The genes are TRBV15 and TRBJ2-1; 8 bases are a match to TRBD1. The germline V gene encodes CDR1 LNHNV and CDR2 YYDKDF (reference sequence). This CDR3 is built from 15 residues. This CDR3 is CATSRGWGDRRPYIF. The CDR3 bases are TGTGCCACCAGCAGGGGGTGGGGGGACAGGCGGCCCTATATCTTC.

V gene TRBV18 combines with J gene TRBJ2-7, with TRBD2 identical over 9 bases. This CDR3 is built from 17 residues. Germline V CDR1 and CDR2: KGHSH, LQKENI. Losses at the gene ends were 2 bases for V and 7 bases for J; bases not matched to a gene: 15. The DNA of the CDR3 is TGTGCCAGCTCACCAACGCTCGTGACTAGCGGCGTTGGGGAGCAGTACTTC. It codes for CASSPTLVTSGVGEQYF.

V gene TRBV7-2 combines with J gene TRBJ1-3; 7 bases match TRBD1. The germline CDR1 and CDR2 sequences are SGHTA and FQGNSA. Unmatched junction bases numbered 6, after V lost 4 bases and J lost 0 bases. The CDR3 consists of 16 residues. CDR3 protein: CASSYPRTGSGNTIYF. The CDR3 DNA is TGTGCCAGCAGCTATCCTCGGACAGGCTCTGGAAACACCATATATTTT. Full variable domain (missing parts from reference TRBV7-2 and TRBJ1-3): GAGVSQSPSNKVTEKGKDVELRCDPISGHTALYWYRQSLGQGLEFLIYFQGNSAPDKSGLPSDRFSAERTGGSVSTLTIQRTQQEDSAVYLCASSYPRTGSGNTIYFGEGSWLTVV.

The chain carries TRBV7-3 and TRBJ1-1, with a possible D match to TRBD1 (6 bases). V was shortened by 5 bases and J by 4 bases, with 11 bases between the two germline ends. Germline V gene lookup returns CDR1 SGHTA and CDR2 FQGTGA. The CDR3 extends over 13 amino acids. As DNA, the CDR3 is TGTGCCAGCAGCCAAACAGGGCCCACTGAAGCTTTCTTT. This sequence encodes CASSQTGPTEAFF.

The chain carries TRBV7-3 and TRBJ2-2, with D hard to call. The germline CDR1 and CDR2 sequences are SGHTA and FQGTGA. Trimming removed 1 base from V and 5 bases from J, with 2 bases in between. This CDR3 comprises 12 residues. The CDR3 is CASSLRTGELFF. The CDR3 DNA follows: TGTGCCAGCAGCTTAAGGACCGGGGAGCTGTTTTTT.

This clone showed up just once. The chain joins TRBV6-2 or TRBV6-3 to TRBJ2-7, with D tentatively TRBD1 (6 bases). V lost 5 bases and J lost 2, with 13 bases in between. The CDR3 loop spans 14 amino acids. CDR1 and CDR2 (germline): MNHEY, SVGEGT. The CDR3 DNA reads as TGTGCCAGCAGTCGGGGACCAGGGGCCTACGAGCAGTACTTC. It encodes CASSRGPGAYEQYF.

V is TRBV4-1 and J is TRBJ2-1; D might be TRBD1 (5 bases). The CDR3 extends over 12 amino acids. Trimming pared 6 bases from V and 14 bases from J, leaving 17 bases between. From germline, CDR1 is MGHRA and CDR2 YSYEKL. CDR3 protein: CASRGSEGVEFF. Written as DNA, the CDR3 is TGCGCCAGCAGGGGCTCCGAAGGGGTAGAGTTCTTC.

The chain is built from TRBV10-3 and TRBJ2-5, with a weak D call TRBD1 (5 bases). The V and J ends lost 7 bases and 3 bases respectively, with 15 bases between them. This CDR3 contains 14 residues. CDR1 and CDR2 (germline): ENHRY, SYGVKD. The CDR3 DNA is TGTGCCATCAAACGTAGGTTGGACAAAGAGACCCAGTACTTC. It translates to CAIKRRLDKETQYF.

The chain couples TRBV5-8 to TRBJ2-3, with a possible D match to TRBD1 (5 bases). This CDR3 is 14 amino acids long. CDR1 and CDR2 (germline): SGHTS, YDEGEE. The ends were cut back, 0 bases at V and 4 bases at J, with 9 bases in the middle. The CDR3 loop reads CASSLGQQADTQYF. DNA for the CDR3: TGTGCCAGCAGCTTGGGACAGCAGGCAGATACGCAGTATTTT.

In its sample, this clone was seen once. The rearrangement joins TRBV7-6 to TRBJ1-1, with no clear D. CDR1 SGHVS and CDR2 FNYEAQ come from the germline V gene. Trimming took off 5 bases at V and 0 bases at J, with 7 bases between the two ends. The CDR3 extends over 13 amino acids. CDR3 protein: CASSRALNTEAFF. The CDR3 nucleotides read TGTGCCAGCAGCCGAGCACTGAACACTGAAGCTTTCTTT.

CDR3 DNA: TGTGCCAGCAGCGCTAGTGGTACGCAGTATTTT. Protein sequence: CASSASGTQYF. The V and J genes are TRBV9 and TRBJ2-3; D call uncertain. V gave up 3 bases and J gave up 8 bases, with 7 bases separating them. There are 11 residues in the CDR3. The germline V gene has CDR1 SGDLS and CDR2 YYNGEE.

The rearrangement links TRBV19 to TRBJ2-1, with 9 bases lining up with TRBD2. J gave up 5 bases and V 3 bases, and 8 bases lay outside the gene matches. There are 16 residues in the CDR3. Per germline, CDR1 LNHDA and CDR2 SQIVND (reference sequence). Here the CDR3 reads CASSIQWTSANNEQFF. The CDR3 nucleotides read TGTGCCAGTAGTATTCAGTGGACTAGCGCCAACAATGAGCAGTTCTTC.

This chain connects TRBV4-2 to TRBJ2-3, with 13 positions matching TRBD2. Germline V gene data show CDR1 as LGHNA and CDR2 as YNFKEQ. V lost 3 bases, J lost 4 bases, and 10 bases stayed unmatched. The CDR3 loop spans 18 amino acids. As DNA, the CDR3 is TGTGCCAGCAGCCAGGGTCCGGGACTAGCGGGAATTGCAGATACGCAGTATTTT. This translates into CASSQGPGLAGIADTQYF.

The chain links TRBV3-1 (or the pseudogene TRBV3-2) to TRBJ2-7; 7 nucleotides line up with TRBD1. The CDR3 covers 22 residues. J was trimmed by 5 bases and V by 1 base; bases with no gene match: 29. Germline CDR1 is LGHDT and CDR2 is YNNKEL (reference sequence). CDR3 sequence (DNA): TGTGCCAGCAGCCAAGCGCCAAGCCCCACAGGGGACAGCGGATTGGGTGTGAACGAGCAGTACTTC. It codes for CASSQAPSPTGDSGLGVNEQYF.

This clone was detected only once. This sequence joins TRBV6-2 or TRBV6-3 and TRBJ1-5; the match to TRBD1 covers 7 bases. CDR1 is MNHEY, CDR2 SVGEGT, per germline. The CDR3 consists of 15 residues. Trimming removed 6 bases from V and 3 bases from J; junction bases left unmatched: 8. For the CDR3, the DNA is TGTGCCAGCAGCCCCGACAGGGTGGCCAATCAGCCCCAGCATTTT. Its protein is CASSPDRVANQPQHF.

The rearrangement links TRBV9 to TRBJ2-1; TRBD2 matches at 15 bases. Losses at the gene ends were 0 bases for V and 2 bases for J; bases not matched to a gene: 6. The CDR3 loop spans 19 amino acids. CDR1 SGDLS and CDR2 YYNGEE come from the germline V gene. The DNA of the CDR3 is TGTGCCAGCAGCGTAGAAGGGGGACTAGCGGGAGGCCCCTACAATGAGCAGTTCTTC. Protein product: CASSVEGGLAGGPYNEQFF.

The chain carries TRBV10-3 and TRBJ1-2, with 7 bases matching TRBD1. The CDR3 consists of 14 residues. Germline V lookup: CDR1 ENHRY, CDR2 SYGVKD. Trimming removed 3 bases from V and 4 bases from J; junction bases left unmatched: 5. This chain's CDR3 is CAISEPQGFYGYTF. DNA for the CDR3: TGTGCCATCAGTGAACCACAGGGGTTCTATGGCTACACCTTC.